These T cell receptor beta chains were read from a single sample in a study of control samples from healthy donors and cancer patients. TCRdb keeps only in-frame clones here, not all; method: immunoSEQ multiplex PCR. The sample includes approximately 150,000 clones, roughly 94% of them seen just once. Sequencing was done on a sample of blood. These receptors originate from a middle-aged man in good health. The CDR3 runs from the conserved cysteine through the conserved F or W. Each record gives: V gene, J gene, clone size, D gene, CDR3 DNA, CDR3 protein. D genes are given only for firm matches. The size entry is marked missing in some rows and otherwise reads once, few, many or a size class.

TRBV7-9,TRBJ2-2,.,.,TGTGCCAGCAGGGGGGCCTCGGGACAACTGAACACCGGGGAGCTGTTTTTT,CASRGASGQLNTGELFF
TRBV5-8,TRBJ1-5,.,.,TGTGCCAGCAGCGCTTGGCGGGGGGCGGGTCAGCCCCAGCATTTT,CASSAWRGAGQPQHF
TRBV5-6,TRBJ2-1,.,.,TGTGCCAGCAGCTTGAGTGGAGCGTACAATGAGCAGTTCTTC,CASSLSGAYNEQFF
TRBV19,TRBJ1-1,.,.,TGTGCCAGTAGTACGGCGTGGGGCACTGAAGCTTTCTTT,CASSTAWGTEAFF
TRBV4-3,TRBJ2-5,.,TRBD2,TGCGCCAGCAGCCCCGGACTAGTTACCCAAGAGACCCAGTACTTC,CASSPGLVTQETQYF
TRBV5-4,TRBJ2-2,.,TRBD2,TGTGCCAGCAGCCCTTTAGCGGGAGGGGGCACCGGGGAGCTGTTTTTT,CASSPLAGGGTGELFF
TRBV3-1/TRBV3-2,TRBJ1-3,.,.,TGTGCCAGCAGCCAAGTGACGTCAGGGAGAAACACCATATATTTT,CASSQVTSGRNTIYF
TRBV2,TRBJ1-1,.,.,TGTGCCAGCAGTGACAGGGGTGAAGCTTTCTTT,CASSDRGEAFF
TRBV11-2,TRBJ2-7,.,.,TGTGCCAGCAGCTTAACGGGCGAGCAGTACTTC,CASSLTGEQYF
TRBV19,TRBJ2-2,.,TRBD1,TGTGCCAGTAGTATCTATGGGACAGGGGCAAACACCGGGGAGCTGTTTTTT,CASSIYGTGANTGELFF
TRBV28,TRBJ1-5,.,.,TGTGCCAGCAACGAAGAAAATCAGCCCCAGCATTTT,CASNEENQPQHF
TRBV11-2,TRBJ1-1,.,TRBD1,TGTGCCAGCAGCTCTCGGGACAGGGGGCCCTACACTGAAGCTTTCTTT,CASSSRDRGPYTEAFF
TRBV13,TRBJ1-2,.,TRBD1,TGTGCCAGCAGCCGGGGCAGGGGGCTTTGGGGCTACACCTTC,CASSRGRGLWGYTF
TRBV7-3,TRBJ1-1,few,.,TGTGCCAGCAGCTTATGGGGGGGATTAAACACTGAAGCTTTCTTT,CASSLWGGLNTEAFF
TRBV6-6,TRBJ2-7,.,TRBD2,TGTGCCAGCAGTTACACCCGGACTAGCGATGAGCAGTACTTC,CASSYTRTSDEQYF
TRBV6-5,TRBJ2-1,.,TRBD1,TGTGCCAGCAGTTACTCACGGACAGGGACTGAGCAGTTCTTC,CASSYSRTGTEQFF
TRBV19,TRBJ1-5,.,.,TGTGCCAGTAGTATATTGGGGAGCAATCAGCCCCAGCATTTT,CASSILGSNQPQHF
TRBV28,TRBJ1-5,.,TRBD1,TGTGCCAGCAGATACGGGACAGGGCCCGTCGTGATACCCCAGCATTTT,CASRYGTGPVVIPQHF
TRBV27,TRBJ2-7,.,.,TGTGCCAGCAGTTTTTCTGGGAGTGGGACCTACGAGCAGTACTTC,CASSFSGSGTYEQYF
TRBV3-1/TRBV3-2,TRBJ1-5,.,.,TGTGCCAGCAGCCAAGCGGAGGGGACTCAGCCCCAGCATTTT,CASSQAEGTQPQHF
TRBV28,TRBJ2-7,.,.,TGTGCCAGCAGTTTAGGAGAGTCCAACGAGCAGTACTTC,CASSLGESNEQYF
TRBV24-1,TRBJ1-4,.,TRBD1,TGTGCCACCAGTGATGGGGGACAGCTGGGTGAAAAACTGTTTTTT,CATSDGGQLGEKLFF
TRBV18,TRBJ1-1,.,.,TGTGCCAGCTCACCACTCGCCAGGGAGACTGAAGCTTTCTTT,CASSPLARETEAFF
TRBV5-6,TRBJ1-6,.,.,TGTGCCAGCAGCCTCGGTCAGGGGCTGGCCCTCCACTTT,CASSLGQGLALHF
TRBV7-8,TRBJ1-6,once,.,TGTGCCAGCAGCTGGAGGACTGGGGGCAACAGTTCACCCCTCCACTTT,CASSWRTGGNSSPLHF
TRBV9,TRBJ2-2,.,TRBD1,TGTGCCAGCAGCGTAGATGGCAGGGGGCCCGGGGAGCTGTTTTTT,CASSVDGRGPGELFF
TRBV19,TRBJ2-7,.,TRBD1,TGTGCCAGTAGTGTTGACAGGGTCTACGAGCAGTACTTC,CASSVDRVYEQYF
TRBV20-1,TRBJ1-1,.,.,TGCAGTGCTAGAGAGAAGGCCGCTAATTACTTT,CSAREKAANYF
TRBV15,TRBJ2-7,.,TRBD1,TGTGCCACCAGCGAGGGACAGGGGATAATCTACGAGCAGTACTTC,CATSEGQGIIYEQYF
TRBV5-1,TRBJ1-1,.,.,TGCGCCAGCAGCTTGGAAGTGGGGTTGGGCACTGAAGCTTTCTTT,CASSLEVGLGTEAFF
TRBV9,TRBJ2-2,.,.,TGTGCCAGCAGCGTAGCTTTGGGGAACACCGGGGAGCTGTTTTTT,CASSVALGNTGELFF
TRBV28,TRBJ2-3,.,.,TGTGCCAGCAGTCCCGGACAGTATAATACGCAGTATTTT,CASSPGQYNTQYF
TRBV7-2,TRBJ1-1,.,.,TGTGCCAACAGCTTATTTTGGGGAGAAGGTACCGAAGCTTTCTTT,CANSLFWGEGTEAFF
TRBV27,TRBJ2-7,few,TRBD1,TGTGCCAGCAGCCTTCGACAGGGGGCCGGCTACGAGCAGTACTTC,CASSLRQGAGYEQYF
TRBV6-5,TRBJ2-7,.,TRBD2,TGTGCCAGCAGGTCTACTAGCGGGGGGCCCTACGAGCAGTACTTC,CASRSTSGGPYEQYF
TRBV7-9,TRBJ2-1,.,TRBD1,TGTGCCAGCAGCGAGGGACAGGGTAACTATGAGCAGTTCTTC,CASSEGQGNYEQFF
TRBV6-5,TRBJ1-6,.,TRBD1,TGTGCCAGCAGTCCCCCGACCGGGACAGGGCTCCACTTT,CASSPPTGTGLHF
TRBV3-1/TRBV3-2,TRBJ1-2,.,TRBD1,TGTGCCAGCAGCCAAGGACAGGGGATCTTCTATGGCTACACCTTC,CASSQGQGIFYGYTF
TRBV3-1/TRBV3-2,TRBJ2-5,once,TRBD2,TGTGCCAGCAGCCACCGGGCGGGAGGACAAGAGACCCAGTACTTC,CASSHRAGGQETQYF
TRBV24-1,TRBJ1-1,once,TRBD1,TGTGCCACCAGTGATTCAGGGGGGGAGAACACTGAAGCTTTCTTT,CATSDSGGENTEAFF
TRBV5-1,TRBJ2-3,.,TRBD1,TGCGCCAGCAGCTATGGGACAGAGCGTGCAGATACGCAGTATTTT,CASSYGTERADTQYF
TRBV27,TRBJ1-6,.,.,TGTGCCAGCAGTCCCGGACAGTTTAGTTCACCCCTCCACTTT,CASSPGQFSSPLHF
TRBV9,TRBJ2-7,.,.,TGTGCCAGCAGCGACGGGACCATACCCGTCGAGCAGTACTTC,CASSDGTIPVEQYF
TRBV18,TRBJ1-3,few,TRBD1,TGTGCCAGCTCACAGGGACAGGGATCTGGAAACACCATATATTTT,CASSQGQGSGNTIYF
TRBV30,TRBJ2-5,.,TRBD1,TGTGCCTGGGGACGAGGACAGGGGGCAGAGACCCAGTACTTC,CAWGRGQGAETQYF
TRBV19,TRBJ1-4,.,TRBD1,TGTGCCACCGCACCCACGACAGGGAATGAAAAACTGTTTTTT,CATAPTTGNEKLFF